The 5 T cell receptor beta chains presented below share a single source sample, sequenced in a study of technical replicates of blood from a few donors. Produced via immunoSEQ multiplex PCR; TCRdb's table is partial and in-frame only. The sample carries about 70,000 clones, roughly 96% recorded once. The sequenced sample consisted of T cells isolated from PBMCs. These receptors were taken from a human donor in good health.

The gene calls are TRBV28 and TRBJ1-1; D unclear. This CDR3 is built from 17 residues. Germline V gene lookup returns CDR1 MDHEN and CDR2 SYDVKM. The ends were cut back, 4 bases at V and 0 bases at J, with 18 bases in the middle. The CDR3 protein is CASSSWRPQMLNTEAFF. The CDR3 nucleotides are TGTGCCAGCAGTTCATGGCGCCCACAGATGCTGAACACTGAAGCTTTCTTT.

V usage is TRBV29-1 and J usage is TRBJ2-7; 9 nucleotides align to TRBD1. The CDR3 totals 15 residues. J lost 5 bases, V lost 2 bases, and 10 bases had no gene match. Per germline, CDR1 SQVTM and CDR2 ANQGSEA. The CDR3 sequence: CSVEREQGAPHEQYF. CDR3 nucleotides: TGCAGCGTTGAAAGGGAACAGGGGGCCCCCCACGAGCAGTACTTC.

The V and J genes are TRBV14 and TRBJ1-1; TRBD1 agrees at 7 bases. Per germline, CDR1 SGHDN and CDR2 FVKESK. Trimming at V came to 4 bases and at J to 0 bases, leaving 5 bases not matched to a gene. This CDR3 has 15 residues. The CDR3 DNA reads TGTGCCAGCAGCCCTGGGGACAGACTGAACACTGAAGCTTTCTTT. It codes for CASSPGDRLNTEAFF.

In its sample, this clone was seen once. This chain links TRBV28 with TRBJ2-1; 7 positions agree with TRBD1. After removal of 4 bases from V and 2 bases from J, the junction contained 5 bases not matched to a gene. CDR1 is MDHEN, CDR2 SYDVKM, per germline. The CDR3 is 15 amino acids. CDR3 amino acids: CASSSRDRTYNEQFF. CDR3 nucleotides: TGTGCCAGCAGTTCCCGGGACAGAACCTACAATGAGCAGTTCTTC.

V is TRBV9 and J is TRBJ2-5, with TRBD2 matching over 7 bases. This CDR3 spans 14 amino acids. Trimming took 2 bases from V and 0 from J; bases not matched to a gene: 1. The germline V gene encodes CDR1 SGDLS and CDR2 YYNGEE. For the CDR3, the DNA is TGTGCCAGCAGCGTGGGGGGGTACCAAGAGACCCAGTACTTC. Translated: CASSVGGYQETQYF.